The next 28 T cell receptor beta chains were all read from a single sample in a study of regulatory T cells in long-lasting Graves disease. The time point denotes: newly diagnosed GD, antithyroid drugs for less than 3 months. There was RNA extracted from PBMCs, and the TCR library was made from it. Sequencing libraries for TCR beta were prepared with iRepertoire HTBI primers and Arm-PCR of CDR3 regions. TCRdb reprocessed the multiplex PCR reads via MiXCR and lists one record per CDR3 protein. The sample holds around 360,000 distinct CDR3 sequences, around 16% seen once. The same sample was also used in a study of T cells in Graves' hyperthyroidism and ophthalmopathy.

This sample comprised peripheral blood mononuclear cells (PBMCs), obtained at new diagnosis, from a patient treated with antithyroid drugs. These receptors were collected from a woman in her late teens or twenties with Graves disease.

In its sample, this clonotype was seen a few times. This chain links TRBV27 with TRBJ2-7; 8 nucleotides agree with TRBD2. The CDR3 consists of 17 residues. The ends lost 5 bases at V and 3 bases at J; junction bases unmatched: 15. Germline V gene lookup returns CDR1 MNHEY and CDR2 SMNVEV (reference sequence). CDR3 region: CASSADILAGDFYEQYF. For the CDR3, the DNA is TGTGCCAGCAGTGCCGACATTCTAGCGGGCGATTTCTACGAGCAGTACTTC.

At least ten counts were recorded for this clonotype. This chain connects TRBV6-1 to TRBJ2-1; D remains unclear. The V end was cut by 1 base, the J end by 2 bases, with 6 bases between. This CDR3 is 14 amino acids long. Germline assignment: CDR1 MNHNS and CDR2 SASEGT. In DNA form, the CDR3 reads TGTGCCAGCAGTGAAGGAGATGCCTACAATGAGCAGTTCTTC. Its protein product is CASSEGDAYNEQFF.

Ten or more counts support this clonotype. The gene calls are TRBV7-9 and TRBJ2-7; 8 nucleotides match TRBD1. CDR3 length equals 14 residues. V shed 7 bases and J 4 bases; nucleotides not matched to a gene: 9. From germline, CDR1 is SEHNR and CDR2 FQNEAQ (reference sequence). CDR3 loop: CASTGDRLGYEQYF. The CDR3 DNA reads TGTGCCAGCACCGGGGACAGGCTGGGGTACGAGCAGTACTTC.

This clonotype has ten or more counts. The DNA of the CDR3 is TGTGCCAGCACCCGAAGTTGGACTAGCACAGATACGCAGTATTTT. Protein: CASTRSWTSTDTQYF. The V and J genes are TRBV6-1 and TRBJ2-3; D may be TRBD2 (5 bases). CDR3 length: 15 amino acids. CDR1 is MNHNS, CDR2 SASEGT, per germline. V lost 7 bases, J lost 0 bases, and 14 bases lay in between.

This clonotype was seen many times. The chain combines TRBV5-1 with TRBJ2-7, with D possibly TRBD1 on 8 matching bases. The V and J ends lost 4 bases and 3 bases respectively, with 14 bases between them. CDR3 size: 14 residues. Germline loops: CDR1 SGHRS, CDR2 YFSETQ. DNA of the CDR3: TGCGCCAGCAGCCAGGACAGGGACTACTACGAGCAGTACTTC. Amino acid sequence: CASSQDRDYYEQYF.

The table lists this clonotype with a few counts. The chain carries TRBV4-1 and TRBJ2-1; 14 nucleotides align to TRBD2. The CDR3 runs to 18 residues. Germline CDR1 reads MGHRA; CDR2 reads YSYEKL. With 0 bases clipped from V and 7 bases from J, the junction kept 8 bases outside the gene matches. The chain's CDR3 is CASSQELGLAGGINEQFF. DNA of the CDR3: TGCGCCAGCAGCCAAGAGTTAGGACTAGCGGGGGGAATTAATGAGCAGTTCTTC.

This clonotype was recorded a few times. J is TRBJ2-7 and V is TRBV10-3; TRBD2 is a possible D gene (7 bases). Germline values: CDR1 ENHRY, CDR2 SYGVKD. The V and J ends lost 0 bases and 0 bases respectively, with 15 bases between them. The CDR3 is made up of 17 amino acids. In DNA, the CDR3 is TGTGCCATCAGTGAGTCGCTGGCGGGGGCGAACTCCTACGAGCAGTACTTC. Amino acids: CAISESLAGANSYEQYF.

Ten or more counts support this clonotype. The chain links TRBV5-6 to TRBJ1-4; D perhaps matches TRBD1 (5 bases). Looked up from germline, CDR1 is SGHDT and CDR2 is YYEEEE. Trimming removed 6 bases from V and 5 bases from J, with 11 bases in between. This CDR3 comprises 13 residues. This chain's CDR3 is CASNQQVNEKLFF. Written as DNA, the CDR3 is TGTGCCAGCAATCAACAGGTCAATGAAAAACTGTTTTTT. Based on the CDR3 plus reference TRBV5-6 and TRBJ1-4, the full variable domain is DAGVTQSPTHLIKTRGQQVTLRCSPKSGHDTVSWYQQALGQGPQFIFQYYEEEERQRGNFPDRFSGHQFPNYSSELNVNALLLGDSALYLCASNQQVNEKLFFGSGTQLSVL.

The chain has TRBV13 and TRBJ1-1, with TRBD1 matching 7 bases. CDR1 is PRHDT, CDR2 FYEKMQ, per germline (reference sequence). The V gene end was trimmed by 0 bases and the J gene end by 13 bases; junction bases not matched to a gene: 8. This CDR3 region has 13 residues. The CDR3 bases are TGTGCCAGCAGCTTAGGATATGGGACAGCTCTTTTCTTT. Its translation is CASSLGYGTALFF.

There are many counts of this clonotype. The genes are TRBV28 and TRBJ2-2, with D possibly TRBD1 on 6 matching bases. This CDR3 comprises 18 residues. CDR1 and CDR2 from the germline V gene are MDHEN and SYDVKM. V was shortened by 5 bases and J by 3 bases, with 22 bases between the two germline ends. CDR3 nucleotide sequence: TGTGCCAGCAGTCCGCTGGGTATAGGGGGAGTCCACACCGGGGAGCTGTTTTTT. Its protein product is CASSPLGIGGVHTGELFF.

The rearrangement uses TRBV6-1 and TRBJ1-5; 8 bases are shared with TRBD1. Germline V CDR1 and CDR2: MNHNS, SASEGT. The CDR3 is 15 residues long. J gave up 3 bases and V 6 bases, and 7 bases lay outside the gene matches. The CDR3 region is CASSSTGVPNQPQHF. The CDR3 nucleotides are TGTGCCAGCAGCTCGACAGGGGTTCCCAATCAGCCCCAGCATTTT.

CDR3 coding DNA: TGTGCCAGCAGTTTAGGGGGGGGCGGTCTAGCGGGAGGCCACGAGCAGTACTTC. Amino acid sequence: CASSLGGGGLAGGHEQYF. J is TRBJ2-7 and V is TRBV28; 11 bases match TRBD2. The CDR3 consists of 18 residues. Trimming at V came to 2 bases and at J to 5 bases, leaving 14 bases not matched to a gene. CDR1 and CDR2 (germline): MDHEN, SYDVKM.

This clonotype was detected ten times or more. The gene calls are TRBV5-1 and TRBJ1-2; D is undetermined. V was clipped by 1 base and J by 2 bases, with 9 bases between them. There are 14 residues in the CDR3. Germline CDR1 and CDR2: SGHRS and YFSETQ. The CDR3 coding sequence is TGCGCCAGCAGCTTGTCGTTGTTAAACTATGGCTACACCTTC. Translation gives CASSLSLLNYGYTF.

A remark on this clonotype: This could be a read error, since a much larger clone is one nucleotide away. J is TRBJ1-5 and V is TRBV5-6; no clear D gene. The J call is uncertain, as TRBJ2-3 better fits the DNA end. The length of the CDR3 is 15 residues. CDR1 and CDR2 (germline): SGHDT, YYEEEE. The CDR3 reads CASSVTHLGNQPQYF. The DNA for the CDR3 is TGTGCCAGCAGCGTAACACACTTGGGCAATCAGCCCCAGTATTTT.

There are many counts of this clonotype. V is TRBV30 and J is TRBJ1-2; unclear D gene. CDR1 is GTSNPN, CDR2 SVGIG, per germline (reference sequence). This CDR3 has 15 amino acids. V was trimmed by 4 bases and J by 8 bases, leaving 23 bases between them. The CDR3 region is CAWIPKGWSKQGYTF. CDR3 DNA sequence: TGTGCCTGGATCCCGAAAGGGTGGTCAAAACAAGGCTACACCTTC.

Ten or more counts support this clonotype. The CDR3: CASSPLTSESQYF. The DNA for the CDR3 is TGTGCCAGCAGCCCTTTAACCTCAGAATCGCAGTATTTT. The chain employs TRBV7-9 and TRBJ2-3; D not certain. The CDR3 runs 13 residues. Between the trimmed V and J ends, which lost 5 bases and 10 bases, there was a span of 16 bases. Germline CDR1 and CDR2: SEHNR and FQNEAQ (reference sequence). Full variable domain (missing parts from reference TRBV7-9 and TRBJ2-3): DTGVSQNPRHKITKRGQNVTFRCDPISEHNRLYWYRQTLGQGPEFLTYFQNEAQLEKSRLLSDRFSAERPKGSFSTLEIQRTEQGDSAMYLCASSPLTSESQYFGPGTRLTVL.

The chain combines TRBV20-1 with TRBJ1-1; D is unclear. Per the germline V gene, CDR1 is DFQATT and CDR2 is SNEGSKA (reference sequence). The V end lost 1 base, the J end lost 2 bases, and 14 bases lay between the germline ends. This CDR3 is built from 15 residues. This CDR3 reads CSARAPTGINTEAFF. The CDR3 DNA sequence: TGCAGTGCTAGAGCCCCCACCGGAATCAACACTGAAGCTTTCTTT.

This clonotype was observed at least ten times. V is TRBV3-1 and J is TRBJ2-4; TRBD2 matches 7 bases. J gave up 0 bases and V 0 bases, and 5 bases lay outside the gene matches. The V gene's germline CDR1 is LGHDT and CDR2 YNNKEL (reference sequence). CDR3 length: 17 residues. CDR3 loop: CASSQDPGGGAKNIQYF. The CDR3 bases are TGTGCCAGCAGCCAAGATCCCGGCGGGGGAGCCAAAAACATTCAGTACTTC.

This chain links TRBV3-1 with TRBJ2-4, with D possibly being TRBD1 (5 bases). The V end was cut by 4 bases, the J end by 1 base, with 17 bases between. Germline V CDR1 and CDR2: LGHDT, YNNKEL (reference sequence). The CDR3 extends over 17 amino acids. The DNA for the CDR3 is TGTGCCAGCAGCCCCGCTCACCAGGGAAGGGCCAAAAACATTCAGTACTTC. Amino acids: CASSPAHQGRAKNIQYF.

V is TRBV19 and J is TRBJ2-1; 8 bases match TRBD2. The junction had 18 bases not matched to a gene; V was cut back by 3 bases and J by 8 bases. The germline gives CDR1 LNHDA, CDR2 SQIVND (reference sequence). The CDR3 length is 18 residues. This chain's CDR3 is CASSMGGTGGPSYDEQFF. CDR3 in DNA: TGTGCCAGTAGTATGGGTGGGACGGGAGGGCCATCGTACGATGAGCAGTTCTTC. Together with reference TRBV19 and TRBJ2-1, the CDR3 gives the full variable domain: DGGITQSPKYLFRKEGQNVTLSCEQNLNHDAMYWYRQDPGQGLRLIYYSQIVNDFQKGDIAEGYSVSREKKESFPLTVTSAQKNPTAFYLCASSMGGTGGPSYDEQFFGPGTRLTVL.

A few counts support this clonotype. The chain couples TRBV5-1 to TRBJ1-1; the D is unclear. The CDR3 loop spans 13 amino acids. V was shortened by 2 bases and J by 8 bases, with 13 bases between the two germline ends. Germline CDR1 SGHRS, CDR2 YFSETQ. The CDR3 reads CASSFSGGGEAFF. CDR3 bases: TGCGCCAGCAGCTTTTCGGGTGGTGGGGAAGCTTTCTTT.

This rearrangement joins TRBV24-1 to TRBJ2-1; TRBD1 or TRBD2 may be the D gene (5 bases each). V lost 4 bases and J 1 base, leaving 13 bases between the germline ends. This CDR3 spans 16 amino acids. Germline values: CDR1 KGHDR, CDR2 SFDVKD. CDR3 nucleotide sequence: TGTGCCACCAGTGACCCTTGGGGGAGTTCCTACAATGAGCAGTTCTTC. Translation: CATSDPWGSSYNEQFF.

This clonotype occurred many times. J is TRBJ2-2 and V is TRBV5-1; D could derive from TRBD1 or TRBD2 (7 bases each). The CDR3 is 17 amino acids. The ends were cut back, 4 bases at V and 5 bases at J, with 21 bases in the middle. Per the germline V gene, CDR1 is SGHRS and CDR2 is YFSETQ. Written as DNA, the CDR3 is TGCGCCAGCAGCCACCAGGGGGGGGCGCGCGGGACCGGGGAGCTGTTTTTT. It is translated as CASSHQGGARGTGELFF.

Turning to this clonotype: This likely came from a read error, as a far larger clone is one base away. This chain links TRBV11-2 with TRBJ2-1; possible D gene TRBD1, 6 bases. The ends were cut back, 1 base at V and 10 bases at J, with 17 bases in the middle. The CDR3 has 15 residues. Germline-derived CDR1 and CDR2 are SGHAT and FQNNGV. As DNA, the CDR3 is TGTGCCAGCAGCTTAGGACAGGTCTCGACCTACGAGCAGTTCTTC. Its translation is CASSLGQVSTYEQFF.

This clonotype was seen a few times. V and J are TRBV27 and TRBJ1-2; no clear D. V was trimmed by 7 bases and J by 6 bases, leaving 18 bases between them. The CDR3 is made up of 14 amino acids. Germline loops: CDR1 MNHEY, CDR2 SMNVEV (reference sequence). The CDR3 DNA follows: TGTGCCAGCATAAGCCCCGGGTCGTCACATGGCTACACCTTC. This translates into CASISPGSSHGYTF.

This clonotype was picked up many times. The chain has TRBV6-1 and TRBJ2-7, with 11 nucleotides matching TRBD1. Per the germline V gene, CDR1 is MNHNS and CDR2 is SASEGT. V gave up 6 bases and J gave up 0 bases; unmatched junction bases: 10. CDR3 length: 17 amino acids. CDR3: CASSNGQGAWSSYEQYF. CDR3 DNA: TGTGCCAGCAGCAACGGACAGGGGGCTTGGAGCTCCTACGAGCAGTACTTC.

This clonotype was observed many times. The rearrangement uses TRBV5-1 and TRBJ1-1; D is uncertain. The germline gives CDR1 SGHRS, CDR2 YFSETQ. This CDR3 spans 13 amino acids. Trimming left V 5 bases short and J 1 base short, with 9 bases between. This chain's CDR3 is CASRGGTNTEAFF. The CDR3 DNA reads TGCGCCAGCAGAGGTGGCACGAACACTGAAGCTTTCTTT.

The gene calls are TRBV20-1 and TRBJ2-7; a weak D match, TRBD2 (5 bases). The CDR3 totals 15 residues. Germline values: CDR1 DFQATT, CDR2 SNEGSKA (reference sequence). With 0 bases removed from V and 5 bases from J, the gap between germline ends came to 17 bases. Here the CDR3 reads CSARDAGLFLDEQYF. Here the CDR3 DNA reads TGCAGTGCTAGAGATGCCGGACTCTTTCTGGACGAGCAGTACTTC.